A few counts support the clone carrying this TCR beta chain. The sample comes from a study of blood T cell repertoires in COVID-19. About the research overall: Material from acute and convalescent COVID-19 was sourced from the United States, Italy and Spain. T cells, B-cell-depleted T cells, or PBMCs provided the cDNA or gDNA that served as material.

Under the authors' procedure: Amplified reference gene primers provided the basis for estimating nucleated cell counts. Produced via immunoSEQ multiplex PCR; TCRdb's table is partial and in-frame only. V and J calls and clone size are given by that table; D and trimming were obtained from the DNA. The sample includes approximately 25,000 clones, 92% of them seen just once. The origin of this receptor is a man aged 65 to 79 with active COVID-19. The source material was peripheral blood.

The CDR3 loop is CASSPSLGQSQQYF. Here the CDR3 DNA reads TGTGCCAGCTCACCTTCTCTCGGACAGTCGCAACAGTACTTC. The genes are TRBV18 and TRBJ2-7, with D perhaps TRBD1 (6 bases). Trimming left V 3 bases short and J 10 bases short, with 19 bases between. The CDR3 length is 14 residues. CDR1 and CDR2 (germline): KGHSH, LQKENI. Together with reference TRBV18 and TRBJ2-7, the CDR3 gives the full variable domain: NAGVMQNPRHLVRRRGQEARLRCSPMKGHSHVYWYRQLPEEGLKFMVYLQKENIIDESGMPKERFSAEFPKEGPSILRIQQVVRGDSAAYFCASSPSLGQSQQYFGPGTRLTVT.